The 27 T cell receptor beta chains reported below all come from one sample, sequenced in a study of T cell responses to AZD1222 COVID-19 vaccine. Measured with immunoSEQ multiplex PCR; TCRdb has only the in-frame clones, and not every one. The data contain over 150,000 clones, around 87% of them singletons. This material consisted of peripheral blood, taken on day 0 of AZD1222 vaccination. All receptors derive from an adult in good health.

This sequence joins TRBV3-1 (or the pseudogene TRBV3-2) and TRBJ2-1, with D uncertain. V shed 2 bases and J shed 12 bases, with 14 bases lying between them. The germline gives CDR1 LGHDT, CDR2 YNNKEL (reference sequence). This CDR3 has 13 amino acids. The CDR3 protein is CASSQSRGIRQFF. CDR3 coding DNA: TGTGCCAGCAGCCAATCCCGCGGAATCCGGCAGTTCTTC.

V gene TRBV19 combines with J gene TRBJ2-3, with D hard to call. V gave up 3 bases and J gave up 0 bases, with 10 bases separating them. Germline CDR1 LNHDA, CDR2 SQIVND (reference sequence). CDR3 length equals 15 residues. Written as DNA, the CDR3 is TGTGCCAGTAGTATGAACCGAGTGAGCACAGATACGCAGTATTTT. It yields the protein CASSMNRVSTDTQYF.

The chain employs TRBV7-9 and TRBJ1-4, with a possible D match to TRBD1 (5 bases). Trimming pared 5 bases from V and 0 bases from J, leaving 10 bases between. The V gene's germline CDR1 is SEHNR and CDR2 FQNEAQ (reference sequence). The CDR3 consists of 15 residues. This chain's CDR3 is CASSGQGATNEKLFF. The CDR3 nucleotides read TGTGCCAGCAGCGGTCAGGGTGCAACTAATGAAAAACTGTTTTTT.

CDR3 bases: TGCAGTGCTAGTCCGCCGCCGGGACAGGGAAGTTTATACGAGCAGTACTTC. Its translation is CSASPPPGQGSLYEQYF. The rearrangement joins TRBV20-1 to TRBJ2-7; TRBD1 matches at 9 bases. The CDR3 contains 17 residues. CDR1 is DFQATT and CDR2 is SNEGSKA in the germline V gene (reference sequence). V shed 3 bases and J 4 bases; nucleotides not matched to a gene: 16.

A few counts support this clone. J is TRBJ2-1 and V is TRBV21-1; the tabulated D call, TRBD2, remains unverified against the DNA. TRBV21-1 is described as a pseudogene. This CDR3 comprises 15 residues. CDR3 DNA sequence: TGTGCCAGCAGCAAAGGAGATAGTTTGTGCAATGAGCAGTTCTTC. Amino acid sequence: CASSKGDSLCNEQFF.

The chain employs TRBV15 and TRBJ2-7; 9 bases align to TRBD2. The germline V gene encodes CDR1 LNHNV and CDR2 YYDKDF (reference sequence). With 5 bases clipped from V and 4 bases from J, the junction kept 12 bases outside the gene matches. The CDR3 sequence is 16 residues long. The CDR3 sequence: CATSPDLYSGRYEQYF. The CDR3 bases are TGTGCCACCAGCCCGGACTTATATAGCGGGAGATACGAGCAGTACTTC.

This chain uses TRBV7-2 with TRBJ2-6, with TRBD1 matching over 8 bases. Germline-derived CDR1 and CDR2 are SGHTA and FQGNSA. The CDR3 has 17 residues. The V and J ends lost 6 bases and 1 base, in that order; junction bases with no gene match: 8. This CDR3 is CASSSQGAPSGANVLTF. The CDR3, as DNA: TGTGCCAGCAGTTCCCAGGGGGCGCCTTCTGGGGCCAACGTCCTGACTTTC.

The chain joins TRBV27 to TRBJ1-1; 8 positions agree with TRBD1. The CDR3 is 15 residues long. Trimming at V came to 5 bases and at J to 5 bases, leaving 10 bases not matched to a gene. CDR1 is MNHEY, CDR2 SMNVEV, per germline (reference sequence). CDR3 residues: CASSPTVQGGTEAFF. The CDR3 nucleotides are TGTGCCAGCAGTCCAACGGTACAGGGGGGTACTGAAGCTTTCTTT.

The V call is TRBV2, the J call TRBJ1-2, with D perhaps TRBD1 (5 bases). CDR1 SNHLY and CDR2 FYNNEI come from the germline V gene. This CDR3 has 15 amino acids. V dropped 4 bases and J dropped 9 bases, with 21 bases sitting between them. The CDR3 coding sequence is TGTGCCAGCAGTGTAGCGGGACGGCGGTCTTACCGCTACACCTTC. Translation: CASSVAGRRSYRYTF.

The rearrangement uses TRBV3-1 (or the pseudogene TRBV3-2) and TRBJ2-5; TRBD1 matches at 9 bases. The CDR3 sequence is 17 residues long. CDR1 and CDR2 (germline): LGHDT, YNNKEL (reference sequence). The V segment lost 1 base and the J segment 4 bases; nucleotides outside the gene matches: 10. As DNA, the CDR3 is TGTGCCAGCAGCCAAGCCGGGGACAGGGTACTTCGAGAGACCCAGTACTTC. Protein: CASSQAGDRVLRETQYF.

Written as DNA, the CDR3 is TGTGCCAGCAGCAAGGACGGGTCGGATGAGCAGTTCTTC. It specifies CASSKDGSDEQFF. V and J are TRBV7-3 and TRBJ2-1; D remains ambiguous. V was pared by 5 bases and J by 8 bases, with 13 bases between. CDR1 and CDR2 (germline): SGHTA, FQGTGA. CDR3 length equals 13 residues.

This chain joins TRBV19 and TRBJ1-5, with D tentatively TRBD1 (5 bases). V lost 4 bases and J 1 base, leaving 14 bases between the germline ends. The CDR3 runs to 16 residues. In germline, CDR1 is LNHDA, CDR2 SQIVND (reference sequence). The CDR3 DNA is TGTGCCAGTAGTAATGTTCGGGACGGGAGCAATCAGCCCCAGCATTTT. Encoded protein: CASSNVRDGSNQPQHF.

This clone was found a few times. The chain is built from TRBV7-9 and TRBJ2-2; 10 bases are shared with TRBD2. This CDR3 region has 14 residues. CDR1 and CDR2 from the germline V gene are SEHNR and FQNEAQ (reference sequence). The trim removed 7 bases at V and 7 bases at J, leaving 6 bases unmatched. This chain's CDR3 is CASNGLAVNGELFF. For the CDR3, the DNA is TGTGCCAGCAACGGACTAGCGGTCAACGGGGAGCTGTTTTTT.

The rearrangement uses TRBV2 and TRBJ1-4; the D gene is possibly TRBD1 (6 bases). The CDR3 extends over 17 amino acids. Trimming cost V 2 bases and J 1 base, with 14 bases left between them. CDR1 and CDR2 from the germline V gene are SNHLY and FYNNEI. CDR3 protein: CASSEIPGARTNEKLFF. CDR3 sequence (DNA): TGTGCCAGCAGTGAAATTCCGGGGGCGAGAACTAATGAAAAACTGTTTTTT.

This clone occurred once. The V gene is TRBV7-9, the J gene TRBJ1-1; D may be TRBD1 (6 bases). CDR3 length equals 11 residues. CDR1 is SEHNR, CDR2 FQNEAQ, per germline (reference sequence). Trimming left V 8 bases short and J 5 bases short, with 9 bases between. The CDR3 here is CASVRGTEAFF. CDR3 coding DNA: TGTGCCAGCGTCAGGGGTACTGAAGCTTTCTTT.

The rearrangement uses TRBV27 and TRBJ2-7; D is undetermined. Germline values: CDR1 MNHEY, CDR2 SMNVEV (reference sequence). Deletions cut 5 bases from V and 0 bases from J, with 11 bases between. This CDR3 has 14 amino acids. The CDR3 reads CASSLQPSSYEQYF. DNA for the CDR3: TGTGCCAGCAGTCTCCAGCCGAGCTCCTACGAGCAGTACTTC.

The V and J genes are TRBV28 and TRBJ2-7, with TRBD2 matching 10 bases. The CDR3 consists of 14 residues. V dropped 8 bases and J dropped 3; count of bases not matched to a gene: 7. Looked up from germline, CDR1 is MDHEN and CDR2 is SYDVKM. CDR3 sequence: CASHRLAGVYEQYF. The DNA for the CDR3 is TGTGCCAGCCACCGGCTAGCGGGAGTCTACGAGCAGTACTTC.

This sequence joins TRBV20-1 and TRBJ2-1; no clear D gene. The V and J ends lost 3 bases and 2 bases respectively, with 11 bases between them. Germline V CDR1 and CDR2: DFQATT, SNEGSKA (reference sequence). This CDR3 is 14 amino acids long. CDR3 nucleotide sequence: TGCAGTGCTAGTGCTACTGGCCCCTACAATGAGCAGTTCTTC. It yields the protein CSASATGPYNEQFF.

The chain links TRBV27 to TRBJ2-7; D may match TRBD1 or TRBD2 (5 bases each). The CDR3 has 16 amino acids. V lost 1 base to trimming and J lost 0 bases, with 13 bases between them. The germline gives CDR1 MNHEY, CDR2 SMNVEV (reference sequence). This CDR3 reads CASSLFGATSSYEQYF. The CDR3 bases are TGTGCCAGCAGTTTATTCGGGGCCACTAGCTCCTACGAGCAGTACTTC.

This rearrangement joins TRBV29-1 to TRBJ1-2; D unresolved. V gave up 0 bases and J gave up 5 bases, with 7 bases separating them. CDR1 SQVTM and CDR2 ANQGSEA come from the germline V gene. The CDR3 totals 12 residues. CDR3 protein: CSVEETLYGYTF. DNA of the CDR3: TGCAGCGTTGAAGAAACACTTTATGGCTACACCTTC.

The chain recombines TRBV5-6 with TRBJ2-2; D is ambiguous. The germline V and J ends were trimmed by 0 bases and 0 bases, with 9 bases remaining between them. The germline CDR1 and CDR2 sequences are SGHDT and YYEEEE. The CDR3 extends over 16 amino acids. CDR3 DNA sequence: TGTGCCAGCAGCTTGGAGGTGGGGTCGAACACCGGGGAGCTGTTTTTT. Translating gives CASSLEVGSNTGELFF. Full variable domain (remainder filled in from reference TRBV5-6 and TRBJ2-2): DAGVTQSPTHLIKTRGQQVTLRCSPKSGHDTVSWYQQALGQGPQFIFQYYEEEERQRGNFPDRFSGHQFPNYSSELNVNALLLGDSALYLCASSLEVGSNTGELFFGEGSRLTVL.

The V and J genes are TRBV14 and TRBJ1-2; 7 bases map to TRBD1. This CDR3 is 16 amino acids long. CDR1 and CDR2 (germline): SGHDN, FVKESK. J lost 7 bases, V lost 0 bases, and 11 bases had no gene match. The CDR3 sequence is CASSQDGTGAFSGYTF. The CDR3 nucleotides read TGTGCCAGCAGCCAAGATGGAACAGGGGCGTTCTCTGGCTACACCTTC. The whole variable domain, remainder taken from reference TRBV14 and TRBJ1-2, is EAGVTQFPSHSVIEKGQTVTLRCDPISGHDNLYWYRRVMGKEIKFLLHFVKESKQDESGMPNNRFLAERTGGTYSTLKVQPAELEDSGVYFCASSQDGTGAFSGYTFGSGTRLTVV.

The chain uses TRBV12-3 or TRBV12-4 and TRBJ2-1; D not certain. V was pared by 6 bases and J by 7 bases, with 7 bases between. This CDR3 has 11 residues. CDR3 amino acids: CASSPSNEQFF. The CDR3 nucleotides read TGTGCCAGCAGCCCCAGTAATGAGCAGTTCTTC.

V gene TRBV6-1 combines with J gene TRBJ1-2; D not resolved. Germline loops: CDR1 MNHNS, CDR2 SASEGT. V was shortened by 2 bases and J by 1 base, with 8 bases between the two germline ends. This CDR3 has 14 amino acids. The chain's CDR3 is CASSELGFNYGYTF. The CDR3, as DNA: TGTGCCAGCAGTGAACTAGGCTTTAACTATGGCTACACCTTC.

V and J are TRBV7-9 and TRBJ2-7; 10 positions agree with TRBD1. Trimming at V came to 4 bases and at J to 0 bases, leaving 6 bases not matched to a gene. In germline, CDR1 is SEHNR, CDR2 FQNEAQ (reference sequence). The CDR3 length is 16 residues. CDR3 region: CASSSPGQGSSYEQYF. CDR3 in DNA: TGTGCCAGCAGCTCCCCGGGACAGGGGAGCTCCTACGAGCAGTACTTC.

This clone was seen only a few times. This chain links TRBV7-9 with TRBJ1-5; D is ambiguous. The germline CDR1 and CDR2 sequences are SEHNR and FQNEAQ (reference sequence). The CDR3 totals 13 residues. V was clipped by 6 bases and J by 9 bases, with 15 bases between them. The CDR3 DNA reads TGTGCCAGCAGTCTGGACGGCCGCGGGCCCCAGCATTTT. Protein product: CASSLDGRGPQHF.

The chain recombines TRBV6-5 with TRBJ2-2, with TRBD2 matching 8 bases. CDR3 length equals 14 residues. Unmatched junction bases numbered 7, after V lost 6 bases and J lost 7 bases. The germline CDR1 and CDR2 sequences are MNHEY and SVGAGI. CDR3 amino acids: CASSRAGGGGELFF. CDR3 in DNA: TGTGCCAGCAGCCGCGCGGGGGGAGGCGGGGAGCTGTTTTTT.